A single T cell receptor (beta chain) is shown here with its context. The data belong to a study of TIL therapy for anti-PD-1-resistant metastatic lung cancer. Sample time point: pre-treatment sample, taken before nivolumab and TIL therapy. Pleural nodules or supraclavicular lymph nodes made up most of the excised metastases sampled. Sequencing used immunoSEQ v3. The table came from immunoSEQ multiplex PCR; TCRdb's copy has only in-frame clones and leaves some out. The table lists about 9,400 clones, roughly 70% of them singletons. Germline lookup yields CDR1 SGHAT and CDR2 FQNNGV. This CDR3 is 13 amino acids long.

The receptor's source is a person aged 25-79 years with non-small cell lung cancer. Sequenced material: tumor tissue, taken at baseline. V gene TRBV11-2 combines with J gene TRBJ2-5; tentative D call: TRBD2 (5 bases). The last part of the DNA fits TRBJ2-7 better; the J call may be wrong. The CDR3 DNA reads TGTGCCAGCAGCTTCGGCGGGTCCTACGAGCAGTACTTC. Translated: CASSFGGSYEQYF.